These 30 T cell receptor beta chains were sequenced from one sample in a study of T cell responses to AZD1222 COVID-19 vaccine. Here immunoSEQ multiplex PCR was the method, and the copy in TCRdb shows in-frame clones only, minus some. Counted here are about 63,000 clones, 83% occurring once; the ten biggest clones make up about 6.1%. The material sequenced was peripheral blood, taken 28 days after the second AZD1222 dose. The origin of the receptors is an adult who received the AZD1222 COVID-19 vaccine.

The genes are TRBV7-8 and TRBJ1-4; D is undetermined. This CDR3 contains 14 residues. The germline V gene has CDR1 SGHVS and CDR2 FQNEAQ. V was trimmed by 3 bases and J by 11 bases, leaving 16 bases between them. CDR3 region: CASSLNVQSRKLFF. The CDR3 nucleotides are TGTGCCAGCAGCTTGAATGTGCAATCGCGTAAACTGTTTTTT.

There are a few counts of this clone. This may be a read error: a much more frequent sequence differs by one nucleotide. Distinct nucleotide sequences in the sample also encode this CDR3. The chain links TRBV11-3 to TRBJ1-6; 7 positions match TRBD1. CDR3 size: 14 residues. Trimming at V came to 4 bases and at J to 6 bases, leaving 3 bases not matched to a gene. CDR1 and CDR2 from the germline V gene are SGHNT and YENEEA. The CDR3 spells CASSSGTVNSPLHF. CDR3 DNA sequence: TGTGCCAGCAGCTCAGGGACAGTTAATTCACCCCTCCACTTT.

This sequence joins TRBV7-9 and TRBJ1-2; D gene uncertain. Germline V gives CDR1 SEHNR, CDR2 FQNEAQ (reference sequence). V lost 5 bases to trimming and J lost 3 bases, with 7 bases between them. This CDR3 region has 12 residues. CDR3 coding DNA: TGTGCCAGCAGCCCCGGGGACTATGGCTACACCTTC. It specifies CASSPGDYGYTF.

The V gene is TRBV5-6, the J gene TRBJ1-5; 7 bases are shared with TRBD1. Germline V gene sequence: CDR1 SGHDT, CDR2 YYEEEE. J lost 5 bases, V lost 1 base, and 12 bases had no gene match. The CDR3 is 17 residues long. The CDR3 coding sequence is TGTGCCAGCAGCTTGCGCGTTACGGGACAGTATCATCAGCCCCAGCATTTT. Its translation is CASSLRVTGQYHQPQHF.

The gene calls are TRBV4-1 and TRBJ1-6; D not resolved. Germline V CDR1 and CDR2: MGHRA, YSYEKL. This CDR3 contains 14 residues. Trimming pared 0 bases from V and 10 bases from J, leaving 10 bases between. CDR3 DNA sequence: TGCGCCAGCAGCCAAGATCCCCTTGGGTCACCCCTCCACTTT. Its protein product is CASSQDPLGSPLHF.

The chain's CDR3 is CASSASYEQYF. In nucleotides, the CDR3 is TGTGCCAGCAGTGCATCCTACGAGCAGTACTTC. The gene calls are TRBV28 and TRBJ2-7; D unclear. The germline gives CDR1 MDHEN, CDR2 SYDVKM. Trimming took 5 bases from V and 1 from J, leaving 3 bases between them. The CDR3 is 11 amino acids.

The chain combines TRBV7-2 with TRBJ2-3; 8 bases agree with TRBD2. The CDR3 loop spans 15 amino acids. V shed 3 bases, J shed 0 bases, and the junction held 2 bases outside the gene matches. Germline values: CDR1 SGHTA, CDR2 FQGNSA. CDR3: CASSLRGGSTDTQYF. The CDR3 DNA reads TGTGCCAGCAGCTTGCGCGGGGGGAGCACAGATACGCAGTATTTT. Full variable domain (missing parts from reference TRBV7-2 and TRBJ2-3): GAGVSQSPSNKVTEKGKDVELRCDPISGHTALYWYRQSLGQGLEFLIYFQGNSAPDKSGLPSDRFSAERTGGSVSTLTIQRTQQEDSAVYLCASSLRGGSTDTQYFGPGTRLTVL.

The CDR3 bases are TGTGCCAGCAGCGTATCGCGGGGGACGGCATACAATGAGCAGTTCTTC. This encodes CASSVSRGTAYNEQFF. The V gene is TRBV9, the J gene TRBJ2-1, with TRBD2 identical over 7 bases. J was trimmed by 4 bases and V by 1 base; bases with no gene match: 8. This CDR3 is built from 16 residues. Per the germline V gene, CDR1 is SGDLS and CDR2 is YYNGEE. Full variable domain (outside the CDR3, taken from reference TRBV9 and TRBJ2-1): DSGVTQTPKHLITATGQRVTLRCSPRSGDLSVYWYQQSLDQGLQFLIQYYNGEERAKGNILERFSAQQFPDLHSELNLSSLELGDSALYFCASSVSRGTAYNEQFFGPGTRLTVL.

This clone came up a few times. This chain uses TRBV6-4 with TRBJ2-3; TRBD2 aligns across 11 bases. Trimming at V came to 3 bases and at J to 1 base, leaving 0 bases not matched to a gene. CDR1 MRHNA and CDR2 SNTAGT come from the germline V gene. The length of the CDR3 is 15 residues. CDR3 sequence reads: CASSETSGGTDTQYF. For the CDR3, the DNA is TGTGCCAGCAGTGAGACTAGCGGGGGCACAGATACGCAGTATTTT.

The genes are TRBV9 and TRBJ1-1; D is unresolved. Trimming cost V 5 bases and J 0 bases, with 5 bases left between them. There are 12 residues in the CDR3. The germline gives CDR1 SGDLS, CDR2 YYNGEE. DNA for the CDR3: TGTGCCAGCAGTAACATGAACACTGAAGCTTTCTTT. This gives the protein CASSNMNTEAFF.

The chain carries TRBV27 and TRBJ1-1; TRBD1 is a possible D gene (6 bases). This CDR3 has 14 residues. Germline CDR1 is MNHEY and CDR2 is SMNVEV (reference sequence). The V end lost 2 bases, the J end lost 4 bases, and 11 bases lay between the germline ends. As DNA, the CDR3 is TGTGCCAGCAGTTTACGAGGAGGGGGCACTGAAGCTTTCTTT. As protein: CASSLRGGGTEAFF.

This clone is classed as medium-sized. The chain employs TRBV6-5 and TRBJ1-2; D unclear. The CDR3 runs to 12 residues. Deletions cut 6 bases from V and 7 bases from J, with 12 bases between. Germline assignment: CDR1 MNHEY and CDR2 SVGAGI. The DNA of the CDR3 is TGTGCCAGCAGACCCGGACCCGTTGGCTACACCTTC. Its protein product is CASRPGPVGYTF.

This clone was recorded only once. The chain links TRBV6-2 or TRBV6-3 to TRBJ2-7, with D perhaps assigned TRBD1 or TRBD2 (5 bases each). The germline V gene encodes CDR1 MNHEY and CDR2 SVGEGT. Trimming removed 5 bases at V and 2 bases at J, with 16 bases between. This CDR3 is 15 amino acids long. Written as DNA, the CDR3 is TGTGCCAGCAGTCGGGGACCGCTTGGGGCCTACGAGCAGTACTTC. Amino acids: CASSRGPLGAYEQYF.

V is TRBV6-5 and J is TRBJ1-2; 7 bases match TRBD1. After removal of 4 bases from V and 4 bases from J, the junction contained 6 bases not matched to a gene. This CDR3 is 14 amino acids long. Germline V gives CDR1 MNHEY, CDR2 SVGAGI. The DNA of the CDR3 is TGTGCCAGCAGTTCTGGGACAGCGTTCTATGGCTACACCTTC. It translates to CASSSGTAFYGYTF.

Comments on this clone: At the DNA level, this CDR3 is encoded by other sequences in the same sample as well. The chain links TRBV6-2 or TRBV6-3 to TRBJ1-2; unclear D gene. V gave up 2 bases and J gave up 4 bases, with 2 bases separating them. The CDR3 runs to 11 residues. The germline gives CDR1 MNHEY, CDR2 SVGEGT. The CDR3 reads CASSYSYGYTF. DNA of the CDR3: TGTGCCAGCAGTTACAGCTATGGCTACACCTTC.

The chain is built from TRBV4-2 and TRBJ2-5; 7 bases map to TRBD2. Germline V gene sequence: CDR1 LGHNA, CDR2 YNFKEQ. The CDR3 has 16 residues. V lost 0 bases, J lost 2 bases, and 6 bases stayed unmatched. In DNA, the CDR3 is TGTGCCAGCAGCCAAGATATCCGGCGGGGGCAAGAGACCCAGTACTTC. Translated: CASSQDIRRGQETQYF.

This clone occurred once. The chain has TRBV5-1 and TRBJ2-4; D is uncertain. V lost 0 bases to trimming and J lost 0 bases, with 4 bases between them. Germline assignment: CDR1 SGHRS and CDR2 YFSETQ. The CDR3 has 14 residues. The CDR3 DNA reads TGCGCCAGCAGCTTGGAATTAGCCAAAAACATTCAGTACTTC. It translates to CASSLELAKNIQYF.

J is TRBJ1-3 and V is TRBV6-5; D may be TRBD1 (6 bases). The CDR3 has 15 residues. Trimming cost V 6 bases and J 2 bases, with 14 bases left between them. The V gene's germline CDR1 is MNHEY and CDR2 SVGAGI. CDR3 sequence: CASSRTAGAGNTIYF. In DNA, the CDR3 is TGTGCCAGCAGCCGGACCGCAGGGGCTGGAAACACCATATATTTT.

As concerns this clone: A much larger clone sits a single nucleotide away, making a read error possible. The genes are TRBV5-8 and TRBJ2-2, with D uncertain. The CDR3 covers 12 residues. CDR1 SGHTS and CDR2 YDEGEE come from the germline V gene. V dropped 4 bases and J dropped 4 bases, with 5 bases sitting between them. The CDR3 region is CASSHPTGELFF. The CDR3 nucleotides read TGTGCCAGCAGCCATCCCACCGGGGAGCTGTTTTTT.

The V and J genes are TRBV28 and TRBJ2-1; 7 nucleotides agree with TRBD1. CDR1 is MDHEN, CDR2 SYDVKM, per germline. This CDR3 is 15 amino acids long. After removal of 5 bases from V and 7 bases from J, the junction contained 11 bases not matched to a gene. CDR3 nucleotides: TGTGCCAGCAGTCCAAGACAGGGTATGAGAAATGAGCAGTTCTTC. The encoded protein is CASSPRQGMRNEQFF.

This chain links TRBV4-1 with TRBJ2-7; no clear D. The V and J ends lost 0 bases and 3 bases respectively, with 9 bases between them. The germline V gene encodes CDR1 MGHRA and CDR2 YSYEKL. CDR3 length equals 14 residues. The CDR3 spells CASSQEGLFYEQYF. The CDR3 nucleotides read TGCGCCAGCAGCCAAGAGGGCCTATTCTACGAGCAGTACTTC.

The genes are TRBV19 and TRBJ2-4; no definite D call. In germline, CDR1 is LNHDA, CDR2 SQIVND (reference sequence). The V gene lost 4 bases and the J gene lost 8 bases, with 18 bases spanning the gap. This CDR3 is built from 15 residues. The CDR3 loop is CASSSQFSSWDIQYF. Here the CDR3 DNA reads TGTGCCAGTAGTAGTCAATTTAGCAGTTGGGACATTCAGTACTTC.

This chain uses TRBV11-2 with TRBJ1-4, with D unresolved. This CDR3 spans 17 amino acids. The V gene's germline CDR1 is SGHAT and CDR2 FQNNGV. The V and J ends lost 2 bases and 6 bases respectively, with 19 bases between them. The CDR3 sequence is CASSLPGLRALDEKLFF. The CDR3 DNA follows: TGTGCCAGCAGCTTACCAGGCCTTCGGGCCTTGGATGAAAAACTGTTTTTT.

The V and J genes are TRBV30 and TRBJ2-6, with a weak D call TRBD1 (6 bases). V lost 3 bases, J lost 2 bases, and 20 bases lay in between. Germline CDR1 GTSNPN, CDR2 SVGIG (reference sequence). The CDR3 is 18 residues long. The CDR3 DNA follows: TGTGCCTGGAGGGTCCGGGACACTCTTCCCCCTGGGGCCAACGTCCTGACTTTC. It encodes CAWRVRDTLPPGANVLTF.

The chain is built from TRBV7-2 and TRBJ2-5, with 8 bases fitting TRBD1. The trim removed 3 bases at V and 5 bases at J, leaving 5 bases unmatched. Germline assignment: CDR1 SGHTA and CDR2 FQGNSA. This CDR3 comprises 14 residues. The CDR3 DNA is TGTGCCAGCAGCTTCGGACAGGGTGGTGAGACCCAGTACTTC. The encoded protein is CASSFGQGGETQYF. Supplemented by reference TRBV7-2 and TRBJ2-5, the full variable domain reads GAGVSQSPSNKVTEKGKDVELRCDPISGHTALYWYRQSLGQGLEFLIYFQGNSAPDKSGLPSDRFSAERTGGSVSTLTIQRTQQEDSAVYLCASSFGQGGETQYFGPGTRLLVL.

Points on this clone: Other DNA sequences of this sample code for an identical CDR3. The chain joins TRBV12-3 or TRBV12-4 to TRBJ1-5, with TRBD1 matching 7 bases. V was pared by 6 bases and J by 2 bases, with 1 base of the junction left unmatched. The CDR3 length is 13 residues. The CDR3 bases are TGTGCCAGCAGGGGGACAGGCAATCAGCCCCAGCATTTT. Amino acids: CASRGTGNQPQHF.

V is TRBV5-1 and J is TRBJ1-2; weak D call: TRBD1 (6 bases). Trimming cost V 2 bases and J 5 bases, with 16 bases left between them. The germline CDR1 and CDR2 sequences are SGHRS and YFSETQ. The CDR3 has 15 residues. CDR3 region: CASSLSMIGGYGYTF. In nucleotides, the CDR3 is TGCGCCAGCAGCTTATCTATGATAGGGGGTTATGGCTACACCTTC.

This clone was counted once. The gene calls are TRBV7-9 and TRBJ2-1; D is possibly TRBD1 (5 bases). Trimming left V 3 bases short and J 3 bases short, with 6 bases between. The CDR3 has 13 amino acids. Germline V gene data show CDR1 as SEHNR and CDR2 as FQNEAQ (reference sequence). CDR3 in DNA: TGTGCCAGCAGCTTTGACAGCTACAATGAGCAGTTCTTC. Protein product: CASSFDSYNEQFF.

This clone has a handful of counts. The rearrangement joins TRBV6-4 to TRBJ2-3, with D perhaps matching TRBD2 (6 bases). CDR3 size: 12 residues. The germline V gene encodes CDR1 MRHNA and CDR2 SNTAGT. V was shortened by 4 bases and J by 4 bases, with 6 bases between the two germline ends. The CDR3 nucleotides are TGTGCCAGCAGTGCGGGGGCAGATACGCAGTATTTT. It specifies CASSAGADTQYF.

The CDR3 region has the DNA TGTGCCACCAGCAGAGAGGCCGTCCTACAGCCCAACAACTATGGCTACACCTTC. Its translation is CATSREAVLQPNNYGYTF. This chain uses TRBV15 with TRBJ1-2; D unresolved. The CDR3 sequence is 18 residues long. Germline loops: CDR1 LNHNV, CDR2 YYDKDF (reference sequence). With 0 bases removed from V and 2 bases from J, the gap between germline ends came to 19 bases.